The 24 T cell receptor beta chains given below trace back to one sample, sequenced in a study of blood T cells in healthy people across ages. A second PCR, run for about 7 to 11 cycles, used a sample-barcoded 5' primer plus a J-beta primer mix. One entry per CDR3 protein, called by TCRdb with MiXCR from the 5' RACE reads. The data contain some 1,500,000 distinct CDR3 sequences, around 40% of them seen just once; the ten biggest clones take up about 4.1%. The material sequenced was blood. Receptors originate from a young woman in good health.

The chain joins TRBV18 to TRBJ2-3; no clear D gene. CDR1 is KGHSH and CDR2 is LQKENI in the germline V gene. The V and J ends lost 2 bases and 2 bases respectively, with 11 bases between them. The CDR3 has 15 amino acids. CDR3 residues: CASSPSVWITDTQYF. CDR3 nucleotides: TGTGCCAGCTCACCATCGGTGTGGATCACAGATACGCAGTATTTT.

On this clonotype itself: A much more abundant neighbour one base away suggests this may be a read error. The J gene is TRBJ2-7, the V gene TRBV24-1; D is perhaps TRBD1 (5 bases). CDR3 length: 11 amino acids. CDR1 KGHDR and CDR2 SFDVKD come from the germline V gene. The CDR3: CTTSDLGLQYF. The CDR3 nucleotides read TGTACCACCAGTGATTTGGGGCTGCAGTACTTC.

CDR3 sequence (DNA): TGCAGTGCTAGAGGCGGCGGGGGATATAGCAATCAGCCCCAGCATTTT. This sequence encodes CSARGGGGYSNQPQHF. The chain joins TRBV20-1 to TRBJ1-5; a possible D gene is TRBD1 (5 bases). The V end was cut by 1 base, the J end by 0 bases, with 13 bases between. CDR3 length equals 16 residues. CDR1 is DFQATT, CDR2 SNEGSKA, per germline (reference sequence).

The V gene is TRBV20-1, the J gene TRBJ2-4; 7 nucleotides align to TRBD2. V trimming: 3 bases; J trimming: 15 bases; junction bases outside the gene matches: 11. This CDR3 is built from 12 residues. Germline loops: CDR1 DFQATT, CDR2 SNEGSKA (reference sequence). CDR3 in DNA: TGCAGTGCTAGGGGCGGGAGCGGGTTCAGGTACTTC. Translation gives CSARGGSGFRYF.

This clonotype was counted ten times or more. The V gene is TRBV5-1, the J gene TRBJ2-1, with a possible D match to TRBD2 (6 bases). Germline V lookup: CDR1 SGHRS, CDR2 YFSETQ. The CDR3 totals 14 residues. Trimming shortened V by 2 bases and J by 5 bases, and 11 bases separated the two germline ends. The CDR3 sequence: CASSFGRENNEQFF. CDR3 in DNA: TGCGCCAGCAGCTTCGGGAGAGAGAACAATGAGCAGTTCTTC.

This chain joins TRBV6-6 and TRBJ1-5; D is uncertain. CDR3 size: 11 residues. Deletions cut 4 bases from V and 12 bases from J, with 10 bases between. Germline CDR1 and CDR2: MNHNY and SVGAGI (reference sequence). The CDR3 region is CASSFRGIQHF. CDR3 coding DNA: TGTGCCAGCAGTTTTCGGGGAATCCAGCATTTT.

This clonotype was seen at least ten times. The chain has TRBV29-1 and TRBJ2-5; 12 bases fit TRBD2. Germline V gives CDR1 SQVTM, CDR2 ANQGSEA. Trimming took 2 bases from V and 5 from J; bases not matched to a gene: 6. The CDR3 has 15 amino acids. CDR3 residues: CSVEPRLAGDETQYF. DNA for the CDR3: TGCAGCGTTGAACCCCGACTAGCGGGAGACGAGACCCAGTACTTC.

Only a few counts were recorded for this clonotype. This rearrangement joins TRBV12-3 or TRBV12-4 to TRBJ1-5; D perhaps matches TRBD1 (5 bases). The V end was cut by 3 bases, the J end by 3 bases, with 12 bases between. The CDR3 is 15 amino acids. The CDR3 DNA reads TGTGCCAGCAGTTTTTCCGGGACCCCCAATCAGCCCCAGCATTTT. Its translation: CASSFSGTPNQPQHF.

V and J are TRBV20-1 and TRBJ2-7; 9 bases line up with TRBD2. V shed 5 bases and J 7 bases; nucleotides not matched to a gene: 15. The germline CDR1 and CDR2 sequences are DFQATT and SNEGSKA (reference sequence). The CDR3 has 15 amino acids. The CDR3 region has the DNA TGCAGTGCTCCCAGCCTGACGAGCGGGGGGTCTGAGCAGTACTTC. It codes for CSAPSLTSGGSEQYF.

The chain combines TRBV20-1 with TRBJ2-7; D possibly corresponds to TRBD1 (5 bases). Germline V lookup: CDR1 DFQATT, CDR2 SNEGSKA (reference sequence). V lost 2 bases and J lost 8, with 22 bases in between. The CDR3 spans 15 residues. This CDR3 is CSARPYTLGVGKQYF. The CDR3, as DNA: TGCAGTGCTAGACCATACACCCTAGGGGTGGGCAAGCAGTACTTC.

This clonotype showed up just a few times. The chain joins TRBV4-3 to TRBJ2-3, with 7 bases identical to TRBD1. Trimming at V came to 3 bases and at J to 4 bases, leaving 7 bases not matched to a gene. The germline V gene encodes CDR1 LGHNA and CDR2 YSLEER. The CDR3 is 15 amino acids. CDR3: CASSQETGRADTQYF. Here the CDR3 DNA reads TGCGCCAGCAGCCAGGAGACAGGGAGAGCAGATACGCAGTATTTT.

J is TRBJ2-1 and V is TRBV12-3 or TRBV12-4; perhaps D is TRBD1 or TRBD2 (5 bases each). The CDR3 totals 14 residues. V gave up 6 bases and J gave up 10 bases, with 19 bases separating them. The CDR3 DNA reads as TGTGCCAGCAGCCTGGCCCGGGGCTCCCCCGAGCAGTTCTTC. Translated, it gives CASSLARGSPEQFF.

The rearrangement joins TRBV12-3 or TRBV12-4 to TRBJ1-6; D may be TRBD1 (5 bases). The CDR3 consists of 15 residues. Trimming stripped 3 bases from V and 13 bases from J, with 19 bases between. CDR3 protein: CASSFSGLTFLPLHF. DNA of the CDR3: TGTGCCAGCAGTTTCTCGGGACTTACGTTCTTGCCCCTCCACTTT.

The sample holds a few counts of this clonotype. It may be a read error: a sequence one base away is much more abundant. The gene calls are TRBV14 and TRBJ2-1, with TRBD1 as a possible D gene (5 bases). Trimming stripped 4 bases from V and 0 bases from J, with 13 bases between. This CDR3 has 16 residues. Per germline, CDR1 SGHDN and CDR2 FVKESK. The CDR3 is CASSRPGDSSYNEQFF. The CDR3 DNA sequence: TGTGCCAGCAGCCGACCGGGCGACAGCTCCTACAATGAGCAGTTCTTC.

This clonotype was picked up one time. The chain is built from TRBV7-2 and TRBJ2-1, with TRBD1 matching 8 bases. Germline lookup yields CDR1 SGHTA and CDR2 FQGNSA. The CDR3 is 14 amino acids. Unmatched junction bases numbered 7, after V lost 5 bases and J lost 7 bases. This CDR3 is CASSLVRGLNEQFF. CDR3 DNA: TGTGCCAGCAGCCTAGTCAGGGGGCTTAATGAGCAGTTCTTC. Full variable domain (remainder filled in from reference TRBV7-2 and TRBJ2-1): GAGVSQSPSNKVTEKGKDVELRCDPISGHTALYWYRQSLGQGLEFLIYFQGNSAPDKSGLPSDRFSAERTGGSVSTLTIQRTQQEDSAVYLCASSLVRGLNEQFFGPGTRLTVL.

This rearrangement joins TRBV12-3 or TRBV12-4 to TRBJ2-1, with 10 bases aligning to TRBD1. With V trimmed by 5 bases and J by 5 bases, 6 bases remained unmatched. The CDR3 contains 15 residues. CDR3 in amino acids: CASSGGQGFHNEQFF. As DNA, the CDR3 is TGTGCCAGCAGTGGGGGACAGGGGTTTCACAATGAGCAGTTCTTC.

The chain combines TRBV20-1 with TRBJ1-5; D is uncertain. CDR1 is DFQATT, CDR2 SNEGSKA, per germline (reference sequence). The CDR3 consists of 14 residues. Deletions cut 0 bases from V and 6 bases from J, with 12 bases between. Written as DNA, the CDR3 is TGCAGTGCTAGAGAAAGGGAAGGATTTCAGCCCCAGCATTTT. This translates into CSAREREGFQPQHF.

This CDR3 reads CSATGVGGLSTDTQYF. The CDR3 region has the DNA TGCAGTGCAACGGGAGTAGGGGGGCTTAGCACAGATACGCAGTATTTT. V gene TRBV20-1 combines with J gene TRBJ2-3; D may match TRBD1 or TRBD2 (6 bases each). V lost 6 bases and J lost 0, with 19 bases in between. This CDR3 spans 16 amino acids. Per the germline V gene, CDR1 is DFQATT and CDR2 is SNEGSKA (reference sequence).

V and J are TRBV20-1 and TRBJ1-5; a possible D gene is TRBD1 (6 bases). Trimming took 4 bases from V and 7 from J, leaving 14 bases between them. The length of the CDR3 is 13 residues. From germline, CDR1 is DFQATT and CDR2 SNEGSKA (reference sequence). CDR3 DNA sequence: TGCAGTGCTAACGCAGGGGTAGAACAGCCCCAGCATTTT. Amino acids: CSANAGVEQPQHF.

This clonotype was detected only a few times. This chain uses TRBV29-1 with TRBJ2-7, with TRBD1 matching over 9 bases. This CDR3 region has 13 residues. The J segment lost 4 bases and the V segment lost 4 bases, leaving 5 bases of the junction unmatched. From germline, CDR1 is SQVTM and CDR2 ANQGSEA. CDR3 sequence reads: CSVGYGQGYEQYF. For the CDR3, the DNA is TGCAGCGTTGGCTACGGACAGGGGTACGAGCAGTACTTC.

The V gene is TRBV9, the J gene TRBJ2-5; possibly TRBD1 or TRBD2 for D (5 bases each). V lost 2 bases and J lost 4, with 15 bases in between. In germline, CDR1 is SGDLS, CDR2 YYNGEE. This CDR3 contains 15 residues. The CDR3 DNA reads as TGTGCCAGCAGCGTGGGGGTCCTGGGGACAGAGACCCAGTACTTC. This gives the protein CASSVGVLGTETQYF.

V and J are TRBV7-8 and TRBJ2-1; TRBD2 agrees at 8 bases. The trim removed 5 bases at V and 2 bases at J, leaving 8 bases unmatched. CDR1 is SGHVS and CDR2 is FQNEAQ in the germline V gene. CDR3 length equals 16 residues. The CDR3 reads CASSPDGGGTYNEQFF. CDR3 DNA: TGTGCCAGCAGCCCCGACGGCGGGGGGACCTACAATGAGCAGTTCTTC.

The gene calls are TRBV25-1 and TRBJ2-3; possible D gene TRBD1, 6 bases. Germline lookup yields CDR1 MGHDK and CDR2 SYGVNS. Trimming pared 4 bases from V and 1 base from J, leaving 15 bases between. The CDR3 consists of 16 residues. This CDR3 is CASSGWDMPGTDTQYF. The CDR3, as DNA: TGTGCCAGCAGTGGCTGGGACATGCCGGGCACAGATACGCAGTATTTT. Drawing the rest from reference TRBV25-1 and TRBJ2-3, the complete variable domain is EADIYQTPRYLVIGTGKKITLECSQTMGHDKMYWYQQDPGMELHLIHYSYGVNSTEKGDLSSESTVSRIRTEHFPLTLESARPSHTSQYLCASSGWDMPGTDTQYFGPGTRLTVL.

The chain carries TRBV11-1 and TRBJ2-3; D unclear. V was clipped by 3 bases and J by 4 bases, with 5 bases between them. Germline values: CDR1 SGHAT, CDR2 FQDESV (reference sequence). The CDR3 extends over 12 amino acids. The DNA of the CDR3 is TGTGCCAGCAGCTTCCACTCAGATACGCAGTATTTT. Translation: CASSFHSDTQYF.